This TCR beta chain was captured by sequencing in a study of shared clonotypes between healthy human individuals (TCRdb year 2020). Study-wide context: The cohort included three men and a couple of women between 18 and 49 years of age. Leukapheresis yielded between about 0.94 and 9.5 billion PBMCs per donor. Blood TCR repertoires of about 5 healthy adults were deeply sequenced to estimate repertoire size and the extent of clonotype sharing between individuals. For each donor, three plates each were used for CD4 naive and CD4 memory, two plates were used for CD8 naive, and one plate was used for CD8 memory. To increase sequencing depth and limit assay-specific biases, different laboratories used diverse techniques to prepare libraries and sequence TCR repertoires. Beyond this particular receptor, the publication reports: Naive subsets generally had larger estimated clonotype richness than memory subsets did. When several donors were compared, the shared fraction of clonotypes was about 5.5% for naive CD4, about 4% for naive CD8, 2.3% for memory CD4, and 0.35% to 0.5% for memory CD8. Incomplete sequencing was indicated by rarefaction of sorted-subset datasets, despite the large sequencing depth. The small number of donors limited the genetic and exposure-history diversity represented. Compared with non-shared clonotypes, clonotypes shared by all four sorted-subset donors had higher generation probabilities. Sampling was restricted to blood, and TCR repertoires in tissues likely differ from the TCR repertoires found in blood. Based on pairwise subsampling, the degree of clonotype sharing among donors was expected to be affected by sequencing depth.

Of note for this clone: The antigen it recognizes is unknown. Base qualities are not at hand, and no much larger clone is one base apart.

At the junction V is shortened by 5 bases and J by 0 bases, with 14 bases in between. Its CDR3 holds 15 amino acids, cysteine through phenylalanine. The CDR3 DNA has 45 bases and is translated from base 1. CDR1 and CDR2 (LNHDA, SQIVND) derive from the germline V gene (reference sequence). The donors were healthy, HIV-negative adults who had no recently reported acute infections or vaccinations. Only Caucasian adults living in Nashville, Tennessee, USA were represented among the donors. CD4+ T cells were enriched by magnetic negative selection; naive cells were then positively selected on CD45RA, and the negative fraction formed the memory subset. Blood was collected by leukapheresis, and PBMCs were isolated by Ficoll-Histopaque density gradient centrifugation and then cryopreserved in liquid nitrogen vapor phase. Analytical flow cytometry was used to check the purity and quantity of each magnetically sorted T cell population. Each sorted fraction had its genomic DNA isolated and then quantified by UV absorbance on a Nanodrop 2000c.

Using the deep immunoSEQ assay, multiplex PCR amplified TCR CDR3 regions from genomic DNA. Extracted genomic DNA from each cell subset was spread evenly across all wells of several immunoSEQ 96-well plates, with each plate serving as a replicate. For sorted subsets, each replicate PCR was loaded with approximately 200 ng genomic DNA, equivalent to approximately 33,000 T cell genomes. Purified libraries were measured with a Qubit 3.0 fluorometer, size-checked on a Bioanalyzer 2100, and measured again with the KAPA Library Quantification kit. Each immunoSEQ 96-well plate was sequenced on its own single-read 150-cycle Illumina NextSeq 550 flow cell. For the original study's pipeline: The immunoSEQ output contained only junctional sequences without quality scores, so filtering could not match that applied to full-length reads. To assign V/J genes and CDR3, sequences were annotated against IMGT germline references using PyIR, a Python wrapper for IgBLAST v1.9. Reads with weak V/J assignments (E-value above 1e-6), missing CDR3, stop codons, out-of-frame junctions, or ambiguous translated residues were removed. V3J clonotypes were defined as sequences sharing the same inferred V gene, J gene, and CDR3 amino acid sequence. To compute the percentage overlap between repertoires, the number of shared unique clonotypes was divided by the size of the smaller repertoire. Richness of each repertoire was evaluated using RTK rarefaction, the Chao1 estimator, and Recon v2.1 estimates of unobserved clonotypes. For all TCRbeta clonotypes obtained by the gDNA method from four donors, generation probabilities were computed with OLGA. Not all clones reach the TCRdb copy of this immuneACCESS table, which keeps in-frame sequences only. Checked studies attribute under half of the gap to unresolved V genes and leave the rest unexplained. The DNA gave D and trimming, while V, J and clone size come from that table. This sample has more than 400,000 clones in its table, and about 96% of those were observed once. 0.06% of the sample is taken by the ten largest.

The chain links TRBV19 with TRBJ2-7; no D segment can be confidently identified. Sequences were obtained from naive CD4+ T cells sorted from blood. Explained via the paper, the cell subset or site label denotes: CD45RA+ positively selected. The sequence was collected from a woman under 40 in good health. In nucleotides, the sequence is TGTGCCAGTAGTGGGTCATGGGGTAGCTCCTACGAGCAGTACTTC. It is translated as CASSGSWGSSYEQYF.